The 26 T cell receptor beta chains presented below share a single source sample, sequenced in a study of blood T cell repertoires in COVID-19 (dated by TCRdb to the early 2020s). The library came from the immunoSEQ multiplex PCR assay. This immuneACCESS table, as held by TCRdb, lists in-frame sequences with V and J called but not all clones. Of the missing ones, under half trace to an unresolved V gene in checked studies; the others have no known cause. A total of 200,000 to 300,000 clones appear in this sample, around 87% of them only once. The biggest ten clones account for more than 6.5% of the sample. Sequenced sample: peripheral blood. Receptors originate from a woman aged 70 to 79 with active or convalescent COVID-19.

The chain uses TRBV7-9 and TRBJ2-1; TRBD1 aligns across 7 bases. V trimming: 4 bases; J trimming: 8 bases; junction bases outside the gene matches: 11. This CDR3 contains 15 residues. Germline V gene lookup returns CDR1 SEHNR and CDR2 FQNEAQ (reference sequence). The CDR3 protein is CASSSHRGTGHEQFF. Written as DNA, the CDR3 is TGTGCCAGCAGCTCTCACAGGGGTACGGGCCATGAGCAGTTCTTC.

This sequence joins TRBV19 and TRBJ2-5, with TRBD1 matching 9 bases. The ends lost 7 bases at V and 5 bases at J; junction bases unmatched: 11. CDR3 length: 15 residues. Germline assignment: CDR1 LNHDA and CDR2 SQIVND (reference sequence). The DNA for the CDR3 is TGTGCCAGTACCCCCGGGACAGGGTTTAAGGAGACCCAGTACTTC. As protein: CASTPGTGFKETQYF.

This clone was counted only a few times. The chain links TRBV6-2 or TRBV6-3 to TRBJ1-6; D is unresolved. V was clipped by 5 bases and J by 4 bases, with 6 bases between them. The CDR3 extends over 13 amino acids. Germline V CDR1 and CDR2: MNHEY, SVGEGT. The CDR3 DNA follows: TGTGCCAGCAGTCCCTTTTATAATTCACCCCTCCACTTT. Its protein is CASSPFYNSPLHF.

This chain uses TRBV28 with TRBJ1-3, with D unresolved. The CDR3 sequence is 11 residues long. Germline V gene data show CDR1 as MDHEN and CDR2 as SYDVKM. Trimming left V 6 bases short and J 5 bases short, with 5 bases between. The CDR3 region has the DNA TGTGCCAGCAGCGGGAGAAACACCATATATTTT. Translating it yields CASSGRNTIYF. Full variable domain (rest looked up from reference TRBV28 and TRBJ1-3): DVKVTQSSRYLVKRTGEKVFLECVQDMDHENMFWYRQDPGLGLRLIYFSYDVKMKEKGDIPEGYSVSREKKERFSLILESASTNQTSMYLCASSGRNTIYFGEGSWLTVV.

Only one count was recorded for this clone. This sample includes further DNA sequences coding for the same CDR3. The chain recombines TRBV18 with TRBJ1-1; a possible D gene is TRBD1 (6 bases). The V end lost 3 bases, the J end lost 0 bases, and 8 bases lay between the germline ends. This CDR3 region has 14 residues. Germline CDR1 reads KGHSH; CDR2 reads LQKENI. The CDR3 DNA sequence: TGTGCCAGCTCACCGGACAGCTTGAACACTGAAGCTTTCTTT. This gives the protein CASSPDSLNTEAFF.

A few counts support this clone. The chain couples TRBV5-4 to TRBJ2-5, with D tentatively TRBD1 (5 bases). Germline CDR1 reads SGHNT; CDR2 reads YYREEE (reference sequence). V lost 0 bases and J 4 bases, leaving 10 bases between the germline ends. CDR3 length: 14 amino acids. The CDR3 region has the DNA TGTGCCAGCAGCTTGGGGCAGGGTAGAGAGACCCAGTACTTC. This gives the protein CASSLGQGRETQYF.

The chain is built from TRBV24-1 and TRBJ2-3; D is uncertain. Trimming removed 4 bases from V and 4 bases from J, with 11 bases in between. CDR3 length equals 14 residues. Germline lookup yields CDR1 KGHDR and CDR2 SFDVKD. CDR3 loop: CATSENTPPDTQYF. CDR3 sequence (DNA): TGTGCCACCAGTGAAAATACACCTCCAGATACGCAGTATTTT.

The chain employs TRBV6-5 and TRBJ1-2, with D unresolved. The germline V gene has CDR1 MNHEY and CDR2 SVGAGI. V lost 6 bases to trimming and J lost 0 bases, with 8 bases between them. The CDR3 sequence is 13 residues long. The CDR3 is CASSLTSNYGYTF. The CDR3, as DNA: TGTGCCAGCAGCCTAACGTCTAACTATGGCTACACCTTC.

The V call is TRBV7-6, the J call TRBJ1-1; D might be TRBD1 (6 bases). This CDR3 has 17 amino acids. V dropped 1 base and J dropped 0 bases, with 15 bases sitting between them. The V gene's germline CDR1 is SGHVS and CDR2 FNYEAQ. This CDR3 reads CASSLGVAGVMNTEAFF. The CDR3 DNA follows: TGTGCCAGCAGCTTAGGAGTGGCAGGGGTTATGAACACTGAAGCTTTCTTT.

The chain is built from TRBV9 and TRBJ2-5; 13 bases are shared with TRBD2. The germline V gene encodes CDR1 SGDLS and CDR2 YYNGEE. The V segment lost 0 bases and the J segment 2 bases; nucleotides outside the gene matches: 4. CDR3 length equals 17 residues. CDR3 in DNA: TGTGCCAGCAGCGTAGGACTAGCGGGGGGCTTTCAAGAGACCCAGTACTTC. Its protein is CASSVGLAGGFQETQYF. The variable domain in full, with the rest retrieved from reference TRBV9 and TRBJ2-5, is DSGVTQTPKHLITATGQRVTLRCSPRSGDLSVYWYQQSLDQGLQFLIQYYNGEERAKGNILERFSAQQFPDLHSELNLSSLELGDSALYFCASSVGLAGGFQETQYFGPGTRLLVL.

The V gene is TRBV5-1, the J gene TRBJ2-1; D unresolved. This CDR3 has 15 residues. Trimming took off 4 bases at V and 4 bases at J, with 15 bases between the two ends. Germline CDR1 and CDR2: SGHRS and YFSETQ. The CDR3 nucleotides are TGCGCCAGCAGCGTTATACAGACCGAGTACAATGAGCAGTTCTTC. It translates to CASSVIQTEYNEQFF.

V and J are TRBV3-1 (or the pseudogene TRBV3-2) and TRBJ1-5; 8 bases are a match to TRBD1. V gave up 3 bases and J gave up 1 base; unmatched junction bases: 2. CDR3 size: 15 residues. CDR1 is LGHDT, CDR2 YNNKEL, per germline (reference sequence). CDR3 amino acids: CASSQSGGSNQPQHF. For the CDR3, the DNA is TGTGCCAGCAGCCAGTCAGGGGGCAGCAATCAGCCCCAGCATTTT.

The chain joins TRBV6-5 to TRBJ2-5; tentatively, D is TRBD1 (5 bases). V was pared by 6 bases and J by 5 bases, with 19 bases between. The length of the CDR3 is 15 residues. Germline V gives CDR1 MNHEY, CDR2 SVGAGI. CDR3 loop: CASSSPTGFGETQYF. CDR3 DNA: TGTGCCAGCAGCTCCCCCACAGGTTTTGGGGAGACCCAGTACTTC.

This clone occurred once. The chain couples TRBV2 to TRBJ1-4, with TRBD1 as a possible D gene (5 bases). This CDR3 comprises 13 residues. CDR1 and CDR2 (germline): SNHLY, FYNNEI. The ends were cut back, 8 bases at V and 1 base at J, with 8 bases in the middle. This chain's CDR3 is CASSQGTNEKLFF. Written as DNA, the CDR3 is TGTGCCAGCTCCCAGGGAACTAATGAAAAACTGTTTTTT. The variable domain in full, with the rest retrieved from reference TRBV2 and TRBJ1-4, is EPEVTQTPSHQVTQMGQEVILRCVPISNHLYFYWYRQILGQKVEFLVSFYNNEISEKSEIFDDQFSVERPDGSNFTLKIRSTKLEDSAMYFCASSQGTNEKLFFGSGTQLSVL.

A single count supports this clone. V gene TRBV21-1 combines with J gene TRBJ2-1; the table's TRBD2 call for D was not verified on the DNA. TRBV21-1 is a pseudogene segment. This CDR3 contains 16 residues. CDR3 DNA sequence: TGTGCCAGCAGCAAAGGGACTAGCGGGGGGGACAATGAGCAGTTCTTC. Protein product: CASSKGTSGGDNEQFF.

This clone occurred once. The J gene is TRBJ1-4, the V gene TRBV18; 10 bases line up with TRBD1. Germline lookup yields CDR1 KGHSH and CDR2 LQKENI. The CDR3 totals 16 residues. V gave up 4 bases and J gave up 8 bases; unmatched junction bases: 10. In DNA form, the CDR3 reads TGTGCCAGCTCACTAATCGGGACAGGGGAGAAGGAAAAACTGTTTTTT. Translating gives CASSLIGTGEKEKLFF.

In this sample, this clone turned up a few times. The chain recombines TRBV11-2 with TRBJ2-5, with 8 positions matching TRBD1. The CDR3 is 15 residues long. Trimming at V came to 5 bases and at J to 1 base, leaving 6 bases not matched to a gene. Germline V CDR1 and CDR2: SGHAT, FQNNGV. In nucleotides, the CDR3 is TGTGCCAGCAGCGGACAGGGTTACGGCCAAGAGACCCAGTACTTC. It encodes CASSGQGYGQETQYF.

The rearrangement links TRBV5-8 to TRBJ2-7; possible D gene TRBD1, 6 bases. Germline V gene sequence: CDR1 SGHTS, CDR2 YDEGEE. V shed 3 bases and J shed 5 bases, with 9 bases lying between them. The CDR3 runs to 12 residues. DNA for the CDR3: TGTGCCAGCAGCTACAGGGTCCACGAGCAGTACTTC. It translates to CASSYRVHEQYF.

This chain links TRBV7-6 with TRBJ1-6; D ambiguous. The V and J ends lost 5 bases and 7 bases respectively, with 15 bases between them. Germline V gene sequence: CDR1 SGHVS, CDR2 FNYEAQ. This CDR3 is 15 amino acids long. The CDR3 reads CASSPTGNGNSPLHF. The DNA of the CDR3 is TGTGCCAGCAGCCCCACCGGGAATGGGAATTCACCCCTCCACTTT.

The chain has TRBV3-1 (or the pseudogene TRBV3-2) and TRBJ1-4, with D unresolved. This CDR3 is built from 15 residues. Germline CDR1 reads LGHDT; CDR2 reads YNNKEL (reference sequence). V was trimmed by 1 base and J by 2 bases, leaving 8 bases between them. The CDR3 loop reads CASSQVEGTNEKLFF. The DNA for the CDR3 is TGTGCCAGCAGCCAAGTCGAGGGTACTAATGAAAAACTGTTTTTT.

This clone was detected only once. The chain recombines TRBV7-2 with TRBJ1-1; 10 bases fit TRBD1. Losses at the gene ends were 6 bases for V and 7 bases for J; bases not matched to a gene: 11. CDR3 length equals 15 residues. CDR1 and CDR2 (germline): SGHTA, FQGNSA. CDR3 sequence (DNA): TGTGCCAGCAGTTACAACGACAGGGGGCTCGATGAAGCTTTCTTT. Protein product: CASSYNDRGLDEAFF.

This chain connects TRBV7-2 to TRBJ2-1, with TRBD1 identical over 11 bases. This CDR3 comprises 15 residues. Per germline, CDR1 SGHTA and CDR2 FQGNSA. After removal of 5 bases from V and 7 bases from J, the junction contained 7 bases not matched to a gene. CDR3 DNA: TGTGCCAGCAGCCGCCCCGGACAGGGGGCTAATGAGCAGTTCTTC. This encodes CASSRPGQGANEQFF.

The V call is TRBV20-1, the J call TRBJ2-3; tentatively, D is TRBD2 (6 bases). Germline assignment: CDR1 DFQATT and CDR2 SNEGSKA (reference sequence). Deletions cut 0 bases from V and 8 bases from J, with 6 bases between. The CDR3 loop spans 11 amino acids. The CDR3 bases are TGCAGTGCTAGAGAGGGGGGTACGCAGTATTTT. This gives the protein CSAREGGTQYF.

J is TRBJ1-3 and V is TRBV6-2 or TRBV6-3, with D possibly TRBD1 on 5 matching bases. Germline V lookup: CDR1 MNHEY, CDR2 SVGEGT. The CDR3 is made up of 13 amino acids. Deletions cut 0 bases from V and 7 bases from J, with 7 bases between. CDR3 in amino acids: CASSYSKGNTIYF. CDR3 bases: TGTGCCAGCAGTTACTCGAAGGGGAACACCATATATTTT.

The chain combines TRBV19 with TRBJ1-5, with 7 bases identical to TRBD1. Germline values: CDR1 LNHDA, CDR2 SQIVND (reference sequence). The CDR3 has 17 amino acids. Germline trimming cut 6 bases from V and 0 bases from J; bases unmatched to any gene: 11. In nucleotides, the CDR3 is TGTGCCAGTAGCTCTGAAGAGGACAGGTTTAGCAATCAGCCCCAGCATTTT. This gives the protein CASSSEEDRFSNQPQHF.

V usage is TRBV6-2 or TRBV6-3 and J usage is TRBJ1-2, with 8 nucleotides matching TRBD1. After removal of 3 bases from V and 7 bases from J, the junction contained 22 bases not matched to a gene. This CDR3 is built from 19 residues. Per germline, CDR1 MNHEY and CDR2 SVGEGT. CDR3: CASSYGVTSGRGRGSGYTF. The DNA of the CDR3 is TGTGCCAGCAGTTATGGGGTCACGTCCGGCAGGGGGCGAGGGTCTGGCTACACCTTC.